This TCR beta chain was found in a study of blood T cell repertoires in COVID-19. For the study at large: Material from acute and convalescent COVID-19 was sourced from the United States, Italy and Spain. T cells, B-cell-depleted T cells, or PBMCs provided the cDNA or gDNA that served as material.

Per the original methods: The assay estimated nucleated cells by amplifying reference gene primers. The data were produced by immunoSEQ multiplex PCR, yet TCRdb's version contains in-frame clones alone and is incomplete. That table supplies the V and J calls and clone size; D and trimming were determined from the DNA. The sample consists of 300,000 to 450,000 clones, about four fifths of them appearing once. CDR3 length equals 12 residues. CDR1 is MNHEY, CDR2 SVGAGI, per germline. The V end lost 9 bases, the J end lost 6 bases, and 15 bases lay between the germline ends. This clonotype was obtained from a human donor with acute or convalescent COVID-19. The donor label of this sample is uncertain. The source material was peripheral blood. This chain uses TRBV6-5 with TRBJ2-7; D is perhaps TRBD1 (5 bases). The CDR3 region is CASKGSGLEQYF. In nucleotides, the CDR3 is TGTGCCAGTAAAGGCTCAGGGCTCGAGCAGTACTTC.